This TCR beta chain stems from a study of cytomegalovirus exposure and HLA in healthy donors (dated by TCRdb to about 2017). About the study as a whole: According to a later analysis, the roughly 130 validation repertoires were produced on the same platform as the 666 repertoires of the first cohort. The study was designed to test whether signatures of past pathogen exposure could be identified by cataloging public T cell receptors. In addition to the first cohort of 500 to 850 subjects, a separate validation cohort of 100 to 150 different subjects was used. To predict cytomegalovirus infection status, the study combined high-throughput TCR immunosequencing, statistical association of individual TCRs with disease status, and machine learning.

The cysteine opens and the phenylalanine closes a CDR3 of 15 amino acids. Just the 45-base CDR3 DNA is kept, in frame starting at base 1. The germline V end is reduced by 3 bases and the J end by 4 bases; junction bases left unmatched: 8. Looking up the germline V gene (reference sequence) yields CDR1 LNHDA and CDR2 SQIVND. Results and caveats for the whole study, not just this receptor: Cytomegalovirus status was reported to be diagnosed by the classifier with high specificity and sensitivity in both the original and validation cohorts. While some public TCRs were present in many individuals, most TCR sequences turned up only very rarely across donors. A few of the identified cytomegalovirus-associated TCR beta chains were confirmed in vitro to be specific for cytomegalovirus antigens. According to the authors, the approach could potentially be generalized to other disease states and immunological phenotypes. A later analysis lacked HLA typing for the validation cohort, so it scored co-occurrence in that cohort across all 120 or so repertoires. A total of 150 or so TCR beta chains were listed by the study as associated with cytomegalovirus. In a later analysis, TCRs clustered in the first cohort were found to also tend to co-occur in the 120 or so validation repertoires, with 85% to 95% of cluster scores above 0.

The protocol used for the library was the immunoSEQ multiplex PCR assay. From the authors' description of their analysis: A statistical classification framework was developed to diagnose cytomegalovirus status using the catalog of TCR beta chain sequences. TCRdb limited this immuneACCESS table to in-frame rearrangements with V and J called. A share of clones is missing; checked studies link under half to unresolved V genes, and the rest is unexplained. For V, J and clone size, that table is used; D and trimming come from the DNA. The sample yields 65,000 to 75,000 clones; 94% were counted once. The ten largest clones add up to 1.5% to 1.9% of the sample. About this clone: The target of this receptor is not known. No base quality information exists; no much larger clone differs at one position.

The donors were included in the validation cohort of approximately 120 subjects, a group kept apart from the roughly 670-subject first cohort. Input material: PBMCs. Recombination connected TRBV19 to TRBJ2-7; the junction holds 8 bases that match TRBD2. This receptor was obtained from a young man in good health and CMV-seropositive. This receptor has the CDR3 CASSIGGAGEYEQYF. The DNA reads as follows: TGTGCCAGTAGTATTGGGGGAGCGGGAGAATACGAGCAGTACTTC.